The 27 T cell receptor beta chains below come from one sample, sequenced in a study of cytomegalovirus exposure and HLA in healthy donors. The PCR used 60 Vbeta and 13 Jbeta primers. Method: immunoSEQ multiplex PCR; TCRdb's copy keeps in-frame clones and lacks some. The sample yields 100,000 to 120,000 clones, approximately 80% seen once. The material sequenced was PBMCs. These receptors all stem from a woman younger than 30 in good health and CMV-seronegative.

J is TRBJ2-5 and V is TRBV11-1; 8 bases are shared with TRBD1. Germline V gives CDR1 SGHAT, CDR2 FQDESV (reference sequence). V lost 3 bases, J lost 7 bases, and 10 bases stayed unmatched. The CDR3 consists of 15 residues. CDR3 sequence: CASSFRDRSSGTQYF. The CDR3 nucleotides are TGTGCCAGCAGCTTCCGGGACAGGTCTTCAGGGACCCAGTACTTC.

J is TRBJ1-1 and V is TRBV7-8; 9 nucleotides match TRBD1. There are 17 residues in the CDR3. The germline gives CDR1 SGHVS, CDR2 FQNEAQ. J was trimmed by 4 bases and V by 1 base; bases with no gene match: 10. CDR3 residues: CASSLEGDRAVGTEAFF. The CDR3 nucleotides are TGTGCCAGCAGCTTAGAGGGGGACAGGGCGGTGGGCACTGAAGCTTTCTTT.

The chain has TRBV7-8 and TRBJ1-3, with D tentatively TRBD1 (5 bases). Between the trimmed V and J ends, which lost 5 bases and 0 bases, there was a span of 14 bases. Germline V CDR1 and CDR2: SGHVS, FQNEAQ. The CDR3 is 16 amino acids. The DNA for the CDR3 is TGTGCCAGCAGCCCGCCGGGGGAATCCTCTGGAAACACCATATATTTT. This codes for CASSPPGESSGNTIYF.

V and J are TRBV6-1 and TRBJ1-5, with 7 nucleotides matching TRBD1. J lost 4 bases, V lost 4 bases, and 13 bases had no gene match. The CDR3 is 17 residues long. Germline CDR1 reads MNHNS; CDR2 reads SASEGT. CDR3 residues: CASSGVLTGNFNQPQHF. DNA of the CDR3: TGTGCCAGCAGTGGAGTATTGACAGGGAATTTTAATCAGCCCCAGCATTTT.

The rearrangement uses TRBV5-1 and TRBJ1-4; 10 nucleotides agree with TRBD1. V dropped 4 bases and J dropped 6; count of bases not matched to a gene: 3. The CDR3 spans 14 residues. Germline CDR1 is SGHRS and CDR2 is YFSETQ. The CDR3 coding sequence is TGCGCCAGCAGCACGGACAGGGGGGATGAAAAACTGTTTTTT. Translated, it gives CASSTDRGDEKLFF.

This clone came up a few times. V gene TRBV10-2 combines with J gene TRBJ2-3; TRBD2 agrees at 14 bases. V gave up 5 bases and J gave up 7 bases; unmatched junction bases: 5. Germline V gene data show CDR1 as WSHSY and CDR2 as SAAADI. CDR3 size: 15 residues. CDR3 sequence (DNA): TGCGCCAGCAGTAGGACTAGCGGGGGGAAAAATACGCAGTATTTT. It is translated as CASSRTSGGKNTQYF.

This chain uses TRBV7-8 with TRBJ2-7; 8 bases match TRBD1. CDR1 is SGHVS, CDR2 FQNEAQ, per germline. Trimming cost V 5 bases and J 4 bases; bases outside gene matches: 10. This CDR3 contains 15 residues. The CDR3 loop reads CASSLLHYRGYEQYV. As DNA, the CDR3 is TGTGCCAGCAGCCTCCTTCACTACAGGGGGTACGAGCAGTACGTC.

The DNA of the CDR3 is TGTGCCAGCAGCGACCGACAGGGGCATCGCTACGAGCAGTACTTC. Amino acid sequence: CASSDRQGHRYEQYF. The chain couples TRBV11-2 to TRBJ2-7; the match to TRBD1 covers 8 bases. Germline V gene lookup returns CDR1 SGHAT and CDR2 FQNNGV. V lost 5 bases and J lost 3; bases outside the gene matches: 9. This CDR3 region has 15 residues.

This chain links TRBV7-2 with TRBJ2-1; D may be TRBD1 (6 bases). The CDR3 covers 17 residues. V was trimmed by 5 bases and J by 0 bases, leaving 17 bases between them. CDR1 and CDR2 from the germline V gene are SGHTA and FQGNSA. The CDR3 nucleotides are TGTGCCAGCAGCCCGCTGATGGGACACAGCTCCTACAATGAGCAGTTCTTC. Residues: CASSPLMGHSSYNEQFF. Variable domain in full (rest from reference TRBV7-2 and TRBJ2-1): GAGVSQSPSNKVTEKGKDVELRCDPISGHTALYWYRQSLGQGLEFLIYFQGNSAPDKSGLPSDRFSAERTGGSVSTLTIQRTQQEDSAVYLCASSPLMGHSSYNEQFFGPGTRLTVL.

CDR3 coding DNA: TGTGCCTGCCCTTGGACGGGGGGGACCGGGGAGCTGTTTTTT. It encodes CACPWTGGTGELFF. The V gene is TRBV30, the J gene TRBJ2-2; 8 bases fit TRBD2. Germline-derived CDR1 and CDR2 are GTSNPN and SVGIG (reference sequence). V lost 6 bases and J lost 5; bases outside the gene matches: 8. The CDR3 is made up of 14 amino acids.

This chain uses TRBV19 with TRBJ2-1, with D possibly matching TRBD1 (5 bases). Trimming removed 3 bases from V and 1 base from J, with 10 bases in between. The CDR3 extends over 15 amino acids. Per germline, CDR1 LNHDA and CDR2 SQIVND (reference sequence). In DNA, the CDR3 is TGTGCCAGTAGTATCAGGGTGCAATCCTACAATGAGCAGTTCTTC. This gives the protein CASSIRVQSYNEQFF.

V gene TRBV6-5 combines with J gene TRBJ1-3; the D is unclear. CDR3 length equals 16 residues. Trimming removed 0 bases at V and 0 bases at J, with 9 bases between. From germline, CDR1 is MNHEY and CDR2 SVGAGI. CDR3 residues: CASSYSGSHSGNTIYF. The DNA of the CDR3 is TGTGCCAGCAGTTACTCGGGCAGCCACTCTGGAAACACCATATATTTT.

This clone was detected only a few times. The V and J genes are TRBV30 and TRBJ2-2; weak D call: TRBD2 (7 bases). Trimming removed 0 bases at V and 6 bases at J, with 11 bases between. The CDR3 spans 14 residues. CDR1 GTSNPN and CDR2 SVGIG come from the germline V gene (reference sequence). This CDR3 reads CAWSVGGEPGELFF. CDR3 bases: TGTGCCTGGAGTGTAGGGGGGGAGCCCGGGGAGCTGTTTTTT.

The chain recombines TRBV5-5 with TRBJ2-7, with 9 bases that match TRBD2. V lost 0 bases, J lost 5 bases, and 6 bases stayed unmatched. Germline lookup yields CDR1 SGHKS and CDR2 YYEKEE (reference sequence). CDR3 length equals 15 residues. CDR3 region: CASSLGLAGVNEQYF. CDR3 in DNA: TGTGCCAGCAGCTTGGGCTTAGCGGGAGTAAACGAGCAGTACTTC.

This chain uses TRBV10-3 with TRBJ2-1, with TRBD1 identical over 10 bases. Germline V CDR1 and CDR2: ENHRY, SYGVKD. Losses at the gene ends were 3 bases for V and 10 bases for J; bases not matched to a gene: 3. The CDR3 has 13 residues. CDR3 amino acids: CAISDGTGDEQFF. DNA for the CDR3: TGTGCCATCAGTGATGGGACAGGGGACGAGCAGTTCTTC.

This sequence joins TRBV21-1 and TRBJ1-4; TRBD1, the D gene given by the table, was not confirmed from the DNA. TRBV21-1 is a pseudogene segment. This CDR3 region has 16 residues. CDR3 sequence: CASSRQGDATNEKLFF. DNA of the CDR3: TGTGCCAGCAGCAGACAGGGGGATGCAACTAATGAAAAACTGTTTTTT.

This chain joins TRBV11-2 and TRBJ2-3; D might be TRBD2 (6 bases). CDR1 SGHAT and CDR2 FQNNGV come from the germline V gene. With 6 bases removed from V and 5 bases from J, the gap between germline ends came to 21 bases. There are 16 residues in the CDR3. CDR3 DNA: TGTGCCAGCAGTTCCCCCCCCGGGGGATCGGGAGATACGCAGTATTTT. Protein product: CASSSPPGGSGDTQYF.

The rearrangement links TRBV27 to TRBJ1-2; D is unclear. The CDR3 extends over 12 amino acids. Trimming removed 2 bases from V and 8 bases from J, with 9 bases in between. CDR1 MNHEY and CDR2 SMNVEV come from the germline V gene (reference sequence). The CDR3 coding sequence is TGTGCCAGCAGTTTAAGAGGGTCCGGCTACACCTTC. Translation: CASSLRGSGYTF.

CDR3 in DNA: TGTGCCAGCAGCTTGGCAGGGTACGAGCAGTACGTC. Its translation is CASSLAGYEQYV. V usage is TRBV11-2 and J usage is TRBJ2-7, with D perhaps TRBD1 (5 bases). The V gene's germline CDR1 is SGHAT and CDR2 FQNNGV. The ends were cut back, 3 bases at V and 4 bases at J, with 7 bases in the middle. CDR3 length: 12 residues.

V usage is TRBV1 and J usage is TRBJ2-7; the table's D gene call, TRBD2, was not cross checked with the DNA. TRBV1 is listed as a pseudogene. The CDR3 extends over 21 amino acids. The DNA for the CDR3 is TGCACCAGCAGCCAACAGAAACCGGGACTGCTAGGACTAGCGACCCTCTACGAGCAGTACTTC. Translation: CTSSQQKPGLLGLATLYEQYF.

This clone occurred a few times. This chain uses TRBV18 with TRBJ2-7; possible D gene TRBD2, 5 bases. Germline loops: CDR1 KGHSH, CDR2 LQKENI. Between the trimmed V and J ends, which lost 4 bases and 3 bases, there was a span of 22 bases. The CDR3 covers 17 residues. DNA of the CDR3: TGTGCCAGCTCACTTCAAGAACTAGGCACGCACCTCTACGAGCAGTACGTC. Its translation: CASSLQELGTHLYEQYV.

V gene TRBV7-9 combines with J gene TRBJ2-5; 9 nucleotides agree with TRBD2. With 0 bases clipped from V and 5 bases from J, the junction kept 4 bases outside the gene matches. CDR3 length equals 15 residues. Germline CDR1 is SEHNR and CDR2 is FQNEAQ (reference sequence). CDR3 sequence reads: CASSLASGGGETQYF. The DNA of the CDR3 is TGTGCCAGCAGCTTAGCTAGCGGGGGCGGGGAGACCCAGTACTTC.

The sample holds one count of this clone. The chain uses TRBV5-1 and TRBJ1-1, with a tentative D call TRBD1 (6 bases). The CDR3 spans 14 residues. Germline assignment: CDR1 SGHRS and CDR2 YFSETQ. Trimming took off 0 bases at V and 4 bases at J, with 10 bases between the two ends. CDR3 bases: TGCGCCAGCAGCTTGGCCGGACAGCCCACTGAAGCTTTCTTT. This gives the protein CASSLAGQPTEAFF.

The chain carries TRBV7-8 and TRBJ1-6; D is unresolved. The ends were cut back, 4 bases at V and 7 bases at J, with 8 bases in the middle. This CDR3 comprises 13 residues. CDR1 and CDR2 from the germline V gene are SGHVS and FQNEAQ. The CDR3 loop reads CASSSVPNSPLHF. CDR3 DNA sequence: TGTGCCAGCAGCTCGGTCCCCAATTCACCCCTCCACTTT.

Here the CDR3 DNA reads TGCGCCAGCAGCATCCAGGGGCGGGATACGCAGTATTTT. It specifies CASSIQGRDTQYF. The rearrangement joins TRBV5-1 to TRBJ2-3; possible D gene TRBD1, 6 bases. This CDR3 is 13 amino acids long. Trimming left V 4 bases short and J 6 bases short, with 12 bases between. Looked up from germline, CDR1 is SGHRS and CDR2 is YFSETQ.

This clone has just one count. The rearrangement links TRBV7-9 to TRBJ1-5; D is ambiguous. The CDR3 is made up of 14 amino acids. Trimming removed 5 bases from V and 0 bases from J, with 8 bases in between. Per the germline V gene, CDR1 is SEHNR and CDR2 is FQNEAQ (reference sequence). The CDR3 spells CASSTDTSNQPQHF. CDR3 in DNA: TGTGCCAGCAGCACAGACACTAGCAATCAGCCCCAGCATTTT.

This clone was picked up a small number of times. The chain recombines TRBV11-2 with TRBJ2-2, with 7 bases lining up with TRBD1. Losses at the gene ends were 3 bases for V and 7 bases for J; bases not matched to a gene: 5. CDR1 and CDR2 (germline): SGHAT, FQNNGV. The CDR3 length is 14 residues. The chain's CDR3 is CASSLTGNDGELFF. The DNA for the CDR3 is TGTGCCAGCAGCTTGACAGGGAACGACGGGGAGCTGTTTTTT. The full variable domain, rest sourced from reference TRBV11-2 and TRBJ2-2, is EAGVAQSPRYKIIEKRQSVAFWCNPISGHATLYWYQQILGQGPKLLIQFQNNGVVDDSQLPKDRFSAERLKGVDSTLKIQPAKLEDSAVYLCASSLTGNDGELFFGEGSRLTVL.